The TCR beta chain under discussion was sequenced for a study of breast tumors, draining lymph nodes, adjacent tissues. General study results and limits: Tumors had less TCR diversity than lymph nodes, more than nontumor tissue.

Using its own MiXCR run on the multiplex PCR reads, TCRdb lists one record per CDR3 protein. Found here are about 22,000 distinct CDR3 sequences, under 75% of them singletons; the top ten hold roughly 21%. The CDR3 covers 15 residues. Germline V lookup: CDR1 DFQATT, CDR2 SNEGSKA (reference sequence). The V and J ends lost 5 bases and 4 bases, in that order; junction bases with no gene match: 9. To note about this clonotype: Its specificity is unknown.

The sequenced material came from tumor-adjacent breast tissue. V and J are TRBV20-1 and TRBJ1-5; 9 bases fit TRBD1. The sequence was collected from a female donor with breast cancer. Some clones in this sample may be carry-over from other donors' samples. The DNA for the CDR3 is TGCAGTGCTCCCCGGCGGGACAGGGATAATCAGCCCCAGCATTTT. Protein: CSAPRRDRDNQPQHF.